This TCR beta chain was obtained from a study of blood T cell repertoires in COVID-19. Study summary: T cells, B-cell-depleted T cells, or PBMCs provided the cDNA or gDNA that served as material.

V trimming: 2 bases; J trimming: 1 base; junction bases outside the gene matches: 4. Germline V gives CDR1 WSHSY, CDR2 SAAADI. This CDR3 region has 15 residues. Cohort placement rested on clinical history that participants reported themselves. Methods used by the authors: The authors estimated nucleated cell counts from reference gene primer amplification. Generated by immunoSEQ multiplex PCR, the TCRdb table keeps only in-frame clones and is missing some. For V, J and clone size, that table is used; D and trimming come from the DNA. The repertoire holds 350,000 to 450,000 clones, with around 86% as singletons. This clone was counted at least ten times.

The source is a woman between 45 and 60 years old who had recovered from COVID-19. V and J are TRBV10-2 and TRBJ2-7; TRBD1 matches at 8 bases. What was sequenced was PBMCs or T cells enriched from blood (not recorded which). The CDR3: CASSERNRGSYEQYF. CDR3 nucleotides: TGCGCCAGCAGTGAGCGGAACAGGGGGTCCTACGAGCAGTACTTC.